The subject of this entry is one T cell receptor beta chain. Its cognate antigen has yet to be identified. No much larger clone is present one base from it, and per-base qualities are unavailable. A distance of 11 bases separates the germline ends of V and J, which lose 6 bases and 2 bases respectively. From cysteine to phenylalanine, the CDR3 is 14 amino acids long. Of the read, only the CDR3 DNA is kept; its 42 bases are in frame from base 1. As encoded in the germline V gene, CDR1 is MNHEY while CDR2 is SVGAGI. The immunoSEQ Assay, a bias-controlled multiplex PCR, was used to amplify TCRbeta CDR3 regions from genomic DNA. The source study handled its data this way. Nucleated cell counts per sample were estimated from amplification of reference gene primers within the assay. To quantify the absolute abundance of each unique TCRbeta CDR3 rearrangement, sequence reads were collapsed and filtered. Productive Simpson clonality was computed per sample as the square root of Simpson's diversity index over productive rearrangements. Not all clones reach the TCRdb copy of this immuneACCESS table, which keeps in-frame sequences only. Checked studies attribute under half of the gap to unresolved V genes and leave the rest unexplained. V, J and clone size are those of that table, while D and trimming were read from the DNA. The sample table lists hundreds of thousands of clones, around nine tenths of them with a count of one. The biggest ten clones account for 4.3% of the sample.

The record originates from a study of blood T cell repertoires in COVID-19 (dated by TCRdb to the early 2020s). General notes on the study: Samples from collaborators originated in the United States, Italy and Spain and spanned both the acute and convalescent phases of COVID-19. The material from the prospective study consisted of cDNA or gDNA derived from T cells, B-cell-depleted T cells, or PBMCs. The dataset comprised deeply sampled blood TCRbeta repertoires from subjects exposed to, actively infected with, or recovered from COVID-19. The repertoires were made available in a free public database intended to serve as a resource for research on the immune response to SARS-CoV-2. The samples were drawn from the first 160 participants of the ongoing ImmuneRACE study and from 950 to 1,500 subjects provided by 6 global collaborators. Nearly every sample came with metadata listing a de-identified subject ID, COVID-19 status, age in years and sex. HLA class I and class II types, where available, came from metadata supplied by the sample provider rather than from assay-based typing.

Collaborating institutions collected whole blood in K2EDTA tubes following their own protocols. For TCRbeta analysis, collaborators shipped samples in one of three forms: frozen whole blood, isolated PBMCs, or DNA extracted from either of those sample types. Here is what the overall study found, with its caveats: How much clinical and demographic metadata was included differed by source and by participant, and the metadata was provided uncurated.

This chain joins TRBV6-5 to TRBJ2-1; a confident D gene designation cannot be given. Sequenced input: peripheral blood. This receptor was taken from a young woman with acute or convalescent COVID-19. For the CDR3, the sequence is CASRSRQPYNEQFF. The DNA sequence is TGTGCCAGCAGGTCGCGACAACCCTACAATGAGCAGTTCTTC.